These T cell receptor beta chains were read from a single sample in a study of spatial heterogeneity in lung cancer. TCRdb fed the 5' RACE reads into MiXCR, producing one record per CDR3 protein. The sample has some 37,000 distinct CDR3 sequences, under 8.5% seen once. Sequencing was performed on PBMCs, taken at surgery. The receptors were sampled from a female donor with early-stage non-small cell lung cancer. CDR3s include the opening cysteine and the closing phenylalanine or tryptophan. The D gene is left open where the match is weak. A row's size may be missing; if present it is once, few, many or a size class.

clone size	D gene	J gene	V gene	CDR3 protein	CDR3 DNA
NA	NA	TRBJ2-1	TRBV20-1	CSATPRGASAEFF	TGCAGTGCTACCCCTCGTGGAGCATCTGCAGAGTTCTTC
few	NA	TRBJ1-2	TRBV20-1	CSANWEVGYTF	TGCAGTGCTAATTGGGAGGTCGGCTACACCTTC
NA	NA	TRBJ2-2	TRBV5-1	CASSLYRAGELFF	TGCGCCAGCAGCTTGTATAGGGCCGGGGAGCTGTTTTTT
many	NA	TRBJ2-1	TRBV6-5	CASSLTASSYNEQFF	TGTGCCAGCAGTCTGACAGCGAGCTCCTACAATGAGCAGTTCTTC
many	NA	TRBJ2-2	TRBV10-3	CAISEVLAGELFF	TGTGCCATCAGTGAGGTGCTAGCCGGGGAGCTGTTTTTT
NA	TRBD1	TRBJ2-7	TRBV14	CASSQDLGTGGYEQYF	TGTGCCAGCAGCCAAGATCTTGGGACAGGGGGTTACGAGCAGTACTTC
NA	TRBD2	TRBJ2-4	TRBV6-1	CASSPSGRAWGAKNIQYF	TGTGCCAGCAGTCCAAGCGGGAGGGCCTGGGGGGCCAAAAACATTCAGTACTTC
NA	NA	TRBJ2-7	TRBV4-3	CASSQDRSMEQYF	TGCGCCAGCAGCCAAGATAGGAGTATGGAGCAGTACTTC
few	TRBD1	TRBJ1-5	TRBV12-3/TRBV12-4	CASSFGDRAQPQHF	TGTGCCAGCAGTTTCGGGGACAGGGCCCAGCCCCAGCATTTT
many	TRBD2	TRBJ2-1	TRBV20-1	CSARGGTSGRGASGEQFF	TGCAGTGCTAGAGGTGGGACTAGCGGGAGGGGTGCCTCCGGTGAGCAGTTCTTC
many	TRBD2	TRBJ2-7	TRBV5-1	CASSLKTSRSSYEQYF	TGCGCCAGCAGCTTGAAGACTAGCCGTAGCTCCTACGAGCAGTACTTC
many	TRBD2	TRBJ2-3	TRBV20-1	CSATLRTSGGTDTQYF	TGCAGTGCCACACTGCGGACTAGCGGGGGCACAGATACGCAGTATTTT
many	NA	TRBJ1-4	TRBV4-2	CASSQHRGETNEKLFF	TGTGCCAGCAGCCAGCATCGTGGGGAAACTAATGAAAAACTGTTTTTT
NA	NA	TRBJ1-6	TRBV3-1	CASSQDISDNSPLHF	TGTGCCAGCAGCCAAGATATTTCGGATAATTCACCCCTCCACTTT
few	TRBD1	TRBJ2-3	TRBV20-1	CSAGQGPTDTQYF	TGCAGTGCCGGACAGGGGCCAACAGATACGCAGTATTTT
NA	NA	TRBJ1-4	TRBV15	CATSSHRDRNEKLFF	TGTGCCACCAGCAGCCACCGGGATCGTAATGAAAAACTGTTTTTT
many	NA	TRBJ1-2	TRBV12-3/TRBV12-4	CASRLPGQSYGYTF	TGTGCCAGCAGGCTACCAGGACAGAGCTATGGCTACACCTTC
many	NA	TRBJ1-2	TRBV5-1	CASSLEASQGGNGYTF	TGCGCCAGCAGCTTGGAAGCTTCGCAGGGTGGAAATGGCTACACCTTC
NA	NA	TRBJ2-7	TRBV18	CASSRGLAGSYEQYF	TGTGCCAGCTCACGAGGGTTGGCGGGCTCCTACGAGCAGTACTTC
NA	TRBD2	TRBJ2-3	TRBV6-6	CASSYSLAGGQDTQYF	TGTGCCAGCAGTTACTCTCTAGCGGGGGGGCAAGATACGCAGTATTTT
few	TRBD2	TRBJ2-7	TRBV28	CASHHSGRGIYEQYF	TGTGCCAGTCATCATAGCGGGAGGGGAATCTACGAGCAGTACTTC
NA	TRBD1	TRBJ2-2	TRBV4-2	CASSGGGQGGVGELFF	TGTGCCAGCAGCGGGGGCGGACAGGGTGGGGTCGGGGAGCTGTTTTTT
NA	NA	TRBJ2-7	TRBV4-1	CASSQVDGPYEQYF	TGCGCCAGCAGCCAAGTTGACGGTCCCTACGAGCAGTACTTC
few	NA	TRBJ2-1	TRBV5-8	CASSLTTGAYNEQFF	TGTGCCAGCAGCTTGACGACGGGGGCCTACAATGAGCAGTTCTTC
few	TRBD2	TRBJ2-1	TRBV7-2	CASSLEGGRGGEQFF	TGTGCCAGCAGCTTAGAAGGCGGGAGAGGAGGTGAGCAGTTCTTC
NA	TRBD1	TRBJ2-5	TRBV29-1	CSTGTGQQETQYF	TGCAGCACCGGGACAGGGCAACAAGAGACCCAGTACTTC
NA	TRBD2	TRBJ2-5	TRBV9	CASSPHSAGAGETQYF	TGTGCCAGCAGCCCCCATTCAGCGGGAGCGGGAGAGACCCAGTACTTC
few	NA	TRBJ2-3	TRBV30	CAWSLRRYTQYF	TGTGCCTGGAGTCTAAGACGGTATACGCAGTATTTT
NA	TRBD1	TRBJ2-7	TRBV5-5	CASSLAGGVSYEQYF	TGTGCCAGCAGCTTGGCAGGGGGTGTCTCGTACGAGCAGTACTTC
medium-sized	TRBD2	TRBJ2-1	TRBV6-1	CASSDPGGGAPYNEQFF	TGTGCCAGCAGTGATCCGGGCGGGGGGGCCCCCTACAATGAGCAGTTCTTC
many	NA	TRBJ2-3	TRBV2	CASSSGVGGTDTQYF	TGTGCCAGCAGTTCGGGCGTGGGGGGCACAGATACGCAGTATTTT
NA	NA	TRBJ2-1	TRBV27	CASSLGPIREQFF	TGTGCCAGCAGTTTAGGCCCGATACGAGAGCAGTTCTTC
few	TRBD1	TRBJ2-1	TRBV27	CASRMTWQGDNEQFF	TGTGCCAGCAGAATGACGTGGCAGGGGGACAATGAGCAGTTCTTC
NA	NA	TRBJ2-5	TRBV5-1	CASSLPVAPGETQYF	TGCGCCAGCAGCTTACCCGTCGCGCCCGGAGAGACCCAGTACTTC
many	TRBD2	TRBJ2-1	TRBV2	CASSELAGGYNEQFF	TGTGCCAGCAGTGAACTAGCGGGAGGTTACAATGAGCAGTTCTTC
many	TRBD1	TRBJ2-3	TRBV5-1	CASSRGQGTDTQYF	TGCGCCAGCAGCAGGGGACAGGGGACAGATACGCAGTATTTT
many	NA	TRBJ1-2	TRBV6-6	CASSFDEATDYGYTF	TGTGCCAGCAGTTTCGATGAGGCGACTGACTATGGCTACACCTTC
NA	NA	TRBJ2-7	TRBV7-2	CASSPQGISYEQYF	TGTGCCAGCAGCCCGCAGGGAATCTCCTACGAGCAGTACTTC
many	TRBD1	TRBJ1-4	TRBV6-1	CASRMTGRNADEKLFF	TGTGCCAGCAGGATGACAGGGCGTAACGCGGATGAAAAACTGTTTTTT
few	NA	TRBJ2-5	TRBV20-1	CSVPSRAGRETQYF	TGCAGTGTCCCCTCCCGGGCGGGACGGGAGACCCAGTACTTC
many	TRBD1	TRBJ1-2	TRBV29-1	CSVAGDREGYGYTF	TGCAGCGTTGCCGGGGACAGGGAGGGCTATGGCTACACCTTC
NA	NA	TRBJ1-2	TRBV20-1	CRSGNGYTF	TGCAGAAGCGGAAACGGCTACACCTTC
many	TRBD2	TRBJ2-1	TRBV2	CASWTSGYNEQFF	TGTGCCAGCTGGACTAGCGGTTACAATGAGCAGTTCTTC
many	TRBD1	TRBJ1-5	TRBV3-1	CASSRGTGVGQPQHF	TGTGCCAGCAGCCGCGGGACAGGGGTAGGACAGCCCCAGCATTTT
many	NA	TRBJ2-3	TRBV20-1	CSAAAESTDTQYF	TGCAGTGCTGCGGCTGAGAGCACAGATACGCAGTATTTT
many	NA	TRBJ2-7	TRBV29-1	CSVVRGHEQYF	TGCAGCGTTGTACGAGGGCACGAGCAGTACTTC
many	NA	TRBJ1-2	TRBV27	CASSLLGASYTF	TGTGCCAGCAGTTTATTGGGGGCTAGCTACACCTTC
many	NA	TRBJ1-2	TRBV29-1	CSVVRGADDYGYTF	TGCAGCGTTGTTAGGGGGGCCGACGACTATGGCTACACCTTC
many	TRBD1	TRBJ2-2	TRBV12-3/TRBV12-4	CASSRQGAGELFF	TGTGCCAGCAGCCGGCAGGGGGCCGGGGAGCTGTTTTTT
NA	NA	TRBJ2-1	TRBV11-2	CASSLDPGTLMGNEQFF	TGTGCCAGCAGCTTAGATCCCGGGACGCTCATGGGAAATGAGCAGTTCTTC
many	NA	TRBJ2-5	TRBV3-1	CASSPRLEGTQYF	TGTGCCAGCAGCCCACGCCTAGAAGGGACCCAGTACTTC
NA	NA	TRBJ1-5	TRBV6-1	CASRGQYNQPQHF	TGTGCCAGCAGGGGCCAGTACAATCAGCCCCAGCATTTT